The T cell receptor (beta chain) described here comes from a study of identical twins. V was clipped by 1 base and J by 1 base, with 12 bases between them. Looked up from germline, CDR1 is SEHNR and CDR2 is FQNEAQ (reference sequence). The CDR3 has 16 amino acids. Broader study findings: The more abundant beta clonotypes in cord blood had fewer insertions, and memory repertoires did not show this.

Via MiXCR, TCRdb re-called the 5' RACE reads, giving one row per CDR3 protein. Among approximately 240,000 distinct CDR3 sequences, about 14% were seen once, and the ten largest hold under 9.5%. This clonotype has more than one count but fewer than ten. Its antigen is still unknown. V gene TRBV7-9 combines with J gene TRBJ2-3; TRBD1 or TRBD2 may be the D gene (5 bases each). Sequencing was done on a sample of memory (CD45RO+) T cells sorted from blood. This clonotype was obtained from a woman between 18 and 29 years old in good health. The CDR3 DNA sequence: TGTGCCAGCAGCTTAGGATATGGGGGAGGCACAGATACGCAGTATTTT. Its protein is CASSLGYGGGTDTQYF.